This TCR beta chain was sequenced for a study of CD8 T cells in Susac syndrome. After extraction with the RNeasy kit, roughly 0.45 to 1 ug of the RNA was reverse transcribed using random hexamers. A single record per CDR3 protein comes from TCRdb applying MiXCR to the immunoSEQ multiplex PCR reads. The table shows fewer than 200,000 distinct CDR3 sequences, with 90% to 95% occurring only once. The V segment lost 5 bases and the J segment 5 bases; nucleotides outside the gene matches: 4. CDR1 DFQATT and CDR2 SNEGSKA come from the germline V gene (reference sequence). The CDR3 is made up of 13 amino acids.

V and J are TRBV20-1 and TRBJ2-5; 11 positions agree with TRBD1. The sequenced material came from CD4+ T cells from PBMCs. The source of this sequence is a human donor with Susac syndrome. CDR3 in DNA: TGCAGTGCTGGACAGGGGGCGGAGGAGACCCAGTACTTC. Translating gives CSAGQGAEETQYF.